What follows are 15 T cell receptor beta chains derived from one specimen sequenced in a study of CD8 T cells in Susac syndrome. Reverse transcription of roughly 0.5 to 1 ug RNA was carried out with random hexamers. A single record per CDR3 protein comes from TCRdb applying MiXCR to the immunoSEQ multiplex PCR reads. The sample records some 260,000 distinct CDR3 sequences, 70% to 90% being singletons. The sequenced material came from CD8+ T cells from PBMCs. The receptors originated from a human donor with multiple sclerosis.

This chain joins TRBV28 and TRBJ2-1; the D gene is possibly TRBD2 (5 bases). V was pared by 5 bases and J by 0 bases, with 26 bases between. This CDR3 is built from 20 residues. Germline lookup yields CDR1 MDHEN and CDR2 SYDVKM. The CDR3 region is CASSITLVGLAGSSYNEQFF. The CDR3 DNA is TGTGCCAGCAGTATCACCCTCGTTGGTTTGGCGGGTAGCTCCTACAATGAGCAGTTCTTC.

The chain uses TRBV28 and TRBJ2-4; no clear D. CDR3 length equals 16 residues. The V end lost 0 bases, the J end lost 1 base, and 10 bases lay between the germline ends. Per the germline V gene, CDR1 is MDHEN and CDR2 is SYDVKM. The CDR3 coding sequence is TGTGCCAGCAGTTTATGGACCGTCACGGCCAAAAACATTCAGTACTTC. Translating it yields CASSLWTVTAKNIQYF.

CDR3 bases: TGTGCCAGCAGCTTAAGTCGCCCGGAAGATACGCAGTATTTT. This translates into CASSLSRPEDTQYF. This chain joins TRBV13 and TRBJ2-3; no clear D gene. The CDR3 is 14 residues long. From germline, CDR1 is PRHDT and CDR2 FYEKMQ (reference sequence). Deletions cut 2 bases from V and 5 bases from J, with 11 bases between.

V gene TRBV29-1 combines with J gene TRBJ1-1; D gene ambiguous. Trimming stripped 7 bases from V and 3 bases from J, with 15 bases between. This CDR3 has 13 amino acids. Germline V gene sequence: CDR1 SQVTM, CDR2 ANQGSEA. The CDR3 protein is CSASWRVYTEAFF. In DNA form, the CDR3 reads TGCAGCGCCTCGTGGAGGGTATACACTGAAGCTTTCTTT.

This clonotype was seen a few times. The gene calls are TRBV28 and TRBJ2-7; a possible D gene is TRBD2 (6 bases). CDR1 and CDR2 (germline): MDHEN, SYDVKM. Trimming pared 3 bases from V and 1 base from J, leaving 7 bases between. The CDR3 length is 13 residues. The CDR3 nucleotides read TGTGCCAGCAGTTTCGGGACTTCCTACGAGCAGTACTTC. Protein sequence: CASSFGTSYEQYF.

The V gene is TRBV27, the J gene TRBJ2-7, with 8 bases identical to TRBD2. Germline trimming cut 4 bases from V and 1 base from J; bases unmatched to any gene: 3. In germline, CDR1 is MNHEY, CDR2 SMNVEV (reference sequence). The CDR3 has 14 residues. CDR3 DNA sequence: TGTGCCAGCAGTTCCGTAGCGGGGTCCTACGAGCAGTACTTC. Translated, it gives CASSSVAGSYEQYF.

The gene calls are TRBV6-1 and TRBJ1-1; D possibly corresponds to TRBD1 (5 bases). This CDR3 region has 13 residues. Trimming left V 10 bases short and J 3 bases short, with 15 bases between. Germline loops: CDR1 MNHNS, CDR2 SASEGT. The CDR3 here is CANAGGWDTEAFF. CDR3 nucleotide sequence: TGTGCCAACGCGGGGGGGTGGGACACTGAAGCTTTCTTT.

There are a few counts of this clonotype. The chain uses TRBV7-9 and TRBJ2-7, with a possible D match to TRBD2 (7 bases). The germline gives CDR1 SEHNR, CDR2 FQNEAQ (reference sequence). Trimming left V 6 bases short and J 6 bases short, with 12 bases between. The CDR3 consists of 12 residues. This chain's CDR3 is CASRWGGGEQYF. The CDR3 nucleotides are TGTGCCAGCAGGTGGGGGGGCGGCGAGCAGTACTTC.

This chain links TRBV20-1 with TRBJ2-1, with D possibly TRBD2 on 6 matching bases. Between the trimmed V and J ends, which lost 1 base and 8 bases, there was a span of 21 bases. The CDR3 has 16 amino acids. Germline CDR1 DFQATT, CDR2 SNEGSKA (reference sequence). DNA for the CDR3: TGCAGTGCTAGAGTTGCGCGGGAATCTACAGCCGATGAGCAGTTCTTC. This translates into CSARVARESTADEQFF.

This clonotype was recorded a few times. The CDR3 DNA is TGTGCCAGCAGTTACTCGGGAGTTGGCAATGAGCAGTTCTTC. It is translated as CASSYSGVGNEQFF. This chain connects TRBV6-2 or TRBV6-3 to TRBJ2-1; D perhaps matches TRBD2 (5 bases). CDR3 length: 14 amino acids. V dropped 0 bases and J dropped 6 bases, with 9 bases sitting between them. The V gene's germline CDR1 is MNHEY and CDR2 SVGEGT.

This clonotype was seen more than once but under ten times. V usage is TRBV5-6 and J usage is TRBJ2-7; a possible D gene is TRBD1 (5 bases). The germline V and J ends were trimmed by 0 bases and 1 base, with 11 bases remaining between them. Per the germline V gene, CDR1 is SGHDT and CDR2 is YYEEEE. This CDR3 is built from 15 residues. The CDR3 nucleotides read TGTGCCAGCAGCTTGGAAGGGGCCCCTTCCTACGAGCAGTACTTC. Translated, it gives CASSLEGAPSYEQYF.

The V gene is TRBV10-3, the J gene TRBJ2-2; weak D call: TRBD2 (5 bases). This CDR3 spans 14 amino acids. The V gene lost 3 bases and the J gene lost 5 bases, with 10 bases spanning the gap. From germline, CDR1 is ENHRY and CDR2 SYGVKD. The CDR3 loop reads CAISDTSYTGELFF. The CDR3 region has the DNA TGTGCCATCAGTGATACTAGTTATACCGGGGAGCTGTTTTTT.

The chain links TRBV9 to TRBJ2-1; D is ambiguous. Germline V gives CDR1 SGDLS, CDR2 YYNGEE. The CDR3 length is 14 residues. V shed 0 bases and J shed 0 bases, with 4 bases lying between them. The CDR3 region has the DNA TGTGCCAGCAGCGTAGGGGGCTCCTACAATGAGCAGTTCTTC. Translation: CASSVGGSYNEQFF. Full variable domain (rest looked up from reference TRBV9 and TRBJ2-1): DSGVTQTPKHLITATGQRVTLRCSPRSGDLSVYWYQQSLDQGLQFLIQYYNGEERAKGNILERFSAQQFPDLHSELNLSSLELGDSALYFCASSVGGSYNEQFFGPGTRLTVL.

This chain links TRBV7-3 with TRBJ2-7; 9 nucleotides align to TRBD1. This CDR3 comprises 18 residues. Losses at the gene ends were 3 bases for V and 6 bases for J; bases not matched to a gene: 18. Germline V gene sequence: CDR1 SGHTA, CDR2 FQGTGA. The CDR3 nucleotides are TGTGCCAGCAGCTTCGGGCTAAACAGGGGGCGACCCCTTGGCGAGCAGTACTTC. Its protein product is CASSFGLNRGRPLGEQYF.

V gene TRBV30 combines with J gene TRBJ1-1; D is ambiguous. The ends were cut back, 2 bases at V and 0 bases at J, with 10 bases in the middle. The CDR3 contains 14 residues. The germline CDR1 and CDR2 sequences are GTSNPN and SVGIG (reference sequence). The CDR3 is CAWSIGVMNTEAFF. CDR3 coding DNA: TGTGCCTGGAGTATAGGAGTCATGAACACTGAAGCTTTCTTT.